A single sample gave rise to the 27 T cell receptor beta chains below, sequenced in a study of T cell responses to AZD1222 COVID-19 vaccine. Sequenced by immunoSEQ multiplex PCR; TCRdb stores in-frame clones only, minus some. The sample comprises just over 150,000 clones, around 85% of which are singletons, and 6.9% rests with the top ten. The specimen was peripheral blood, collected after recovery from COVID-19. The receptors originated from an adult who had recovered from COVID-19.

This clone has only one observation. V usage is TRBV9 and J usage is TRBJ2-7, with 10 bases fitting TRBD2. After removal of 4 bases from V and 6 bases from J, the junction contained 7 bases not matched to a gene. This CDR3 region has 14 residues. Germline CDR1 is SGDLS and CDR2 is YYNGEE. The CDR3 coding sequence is TGTGCCAGCAGCACAACCGGGACTAGCGTCGAGCAGTACTTC. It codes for CASSTTGTSVEQYF. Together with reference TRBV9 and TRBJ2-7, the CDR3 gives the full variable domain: DSGVTQTPKHLITATGQRVTLRCSPRSGDLSVYWYQQSLDQGLQFLIQYYNGEERAKGNILERFSAQQFPDLHSELNLSSLELGDSALYFCASSTTGTSVEQYFGPGTRLTVT.

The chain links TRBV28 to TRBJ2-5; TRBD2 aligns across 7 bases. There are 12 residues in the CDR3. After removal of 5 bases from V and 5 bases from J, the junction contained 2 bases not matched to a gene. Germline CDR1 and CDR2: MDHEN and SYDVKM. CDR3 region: CASSGGEETQYF. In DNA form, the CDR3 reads TGTGCCAGCAGTGGGGGGGAGGAGACCCAGTACTTC. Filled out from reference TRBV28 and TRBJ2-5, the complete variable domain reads DVKVTQSSRYLVKRTGEKVFLECVQDMDHENMFWYRQDPGLGLRLIYFSYDVKMKEKGDIPEGYSVSREKKERFSLILESASTNQTSMYLCASSGGEETQYFGPGTRLLVL.

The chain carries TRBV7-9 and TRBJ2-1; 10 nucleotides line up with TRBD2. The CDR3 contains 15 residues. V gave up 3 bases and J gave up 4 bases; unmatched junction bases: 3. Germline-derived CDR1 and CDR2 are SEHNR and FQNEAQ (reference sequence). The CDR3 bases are TGTGCCAGCAGCTTCCTAGCGGGGGCATACAATGAGCAGTTCTTC. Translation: CASSFLAGAYNEQFF.

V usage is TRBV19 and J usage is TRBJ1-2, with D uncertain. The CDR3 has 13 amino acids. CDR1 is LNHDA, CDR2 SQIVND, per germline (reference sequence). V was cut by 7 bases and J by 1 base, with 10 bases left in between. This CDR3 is CASKPNHNYGYTF. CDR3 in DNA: TGTGCCAGTAAGCCAAATCATAACTATGGCTACACCTTC. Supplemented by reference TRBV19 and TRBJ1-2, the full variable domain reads DGGITQSPKYLFRKEGQNVTLSCEQNLNHDAMYWYRQDPGQGLRLIYYSQIVNDFQKGDIAEGYSVSREKKESFPLTVTSAQKNPTAFYLCASKPNHNYGYTFGSGTRLTVV.

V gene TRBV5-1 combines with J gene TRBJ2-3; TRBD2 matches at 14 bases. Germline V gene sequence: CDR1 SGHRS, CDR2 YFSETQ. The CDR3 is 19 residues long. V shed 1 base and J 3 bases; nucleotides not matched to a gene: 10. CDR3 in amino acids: CASSLLGLAGGFRTDTQYF. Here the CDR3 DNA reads TGCGCCAGCAGCTTGCTCGGACTAGCGGGGGGTTTTAGGACAGATACGCAGTATTTT.

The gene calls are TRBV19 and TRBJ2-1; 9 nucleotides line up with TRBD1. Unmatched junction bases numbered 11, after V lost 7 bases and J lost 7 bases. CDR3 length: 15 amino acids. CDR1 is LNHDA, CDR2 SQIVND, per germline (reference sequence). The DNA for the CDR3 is TGTGCCAGTAAGCCTGCGGACAGGGGATTTAATGAGCAGTTCTTC. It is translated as CASKPADRGFNEQFF.

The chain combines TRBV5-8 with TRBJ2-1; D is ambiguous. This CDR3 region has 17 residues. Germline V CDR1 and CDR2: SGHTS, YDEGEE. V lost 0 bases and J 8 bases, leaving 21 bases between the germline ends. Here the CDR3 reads CASSLGSDPTRWDEQFF. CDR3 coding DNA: TGTGCCAGCAGCTTGGGCTCGGACCCGACCAGGTGGGATGAGCAGTTCTTC.

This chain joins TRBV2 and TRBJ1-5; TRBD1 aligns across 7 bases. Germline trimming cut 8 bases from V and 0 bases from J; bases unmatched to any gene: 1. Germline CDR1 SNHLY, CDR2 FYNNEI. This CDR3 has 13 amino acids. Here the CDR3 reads CASGTDSNQPQHF. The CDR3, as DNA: TGTGCCAGCGGGACAGATAGCAATCAGCCCCAGCATTTT.

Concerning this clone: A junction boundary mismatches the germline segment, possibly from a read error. The DNA of the CDR3 is TGTGCCAGCAGCTTGGTCGGACGGTCCTCCGACAATGAGCAGTTCTTC. Its protein is CASSLVGRSSDNEQFF. This chain joins TRBV5-6 and TRBJ2-1; D gene uncertain. The CDR3 spans 16 residues. Germline V CDR1 and CDR2: SGHDT, YYEEEE.

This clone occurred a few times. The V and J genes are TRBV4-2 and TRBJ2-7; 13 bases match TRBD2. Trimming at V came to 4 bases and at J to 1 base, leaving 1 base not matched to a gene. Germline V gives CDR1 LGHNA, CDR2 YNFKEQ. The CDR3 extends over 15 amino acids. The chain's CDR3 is CASSRTSGGSYEQYF. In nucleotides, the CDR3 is TGTGCCAGCAGCCGGACTAGCGGGGGTTCCTACGAGCAGTACTTC.

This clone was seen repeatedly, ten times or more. DNA of the CDR3: TGTGCCAGCAGCTTACAGGGGAAGGAAGCTTTCTTT. Translation: CASSLQGKEAFF. This chain connects TRBV13 to TRBJ1-1; D might be TRBD1 (6 bases). CDR3 length equals 12 residues. Per the germline V gene, CDR1 is PRHDT and CDR2 is FYEKMQ (reference sequence). V was trimmed by 2 bases and J by 8 bases, leaving 9 bases between them.

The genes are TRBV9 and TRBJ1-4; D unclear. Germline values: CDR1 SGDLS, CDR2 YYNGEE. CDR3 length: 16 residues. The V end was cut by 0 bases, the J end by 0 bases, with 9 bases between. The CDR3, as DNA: TGTGCCAGCAGCGTAGCGGACGGCGCAACTAATGAAAAACTGTTTTTT. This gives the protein CASSVADGATNEKLFF. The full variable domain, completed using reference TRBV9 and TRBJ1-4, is DSGVTQTPKHLITATGQRVTLRCSPRSGDLSVYWYQQSLDQGLQFLIQYYNGEERAKGNILERFSAQQFPDLHSELNLSSLELGDSALYFCASSVADGATNEKLFFGSGTQLSVL.

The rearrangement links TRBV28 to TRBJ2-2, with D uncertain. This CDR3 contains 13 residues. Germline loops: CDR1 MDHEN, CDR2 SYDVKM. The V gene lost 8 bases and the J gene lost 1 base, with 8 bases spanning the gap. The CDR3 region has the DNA TGTGCCAGCTTAACCCAGAACACCGGGGAGCTGTTTTTT. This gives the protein CASLTQNTGELFF.

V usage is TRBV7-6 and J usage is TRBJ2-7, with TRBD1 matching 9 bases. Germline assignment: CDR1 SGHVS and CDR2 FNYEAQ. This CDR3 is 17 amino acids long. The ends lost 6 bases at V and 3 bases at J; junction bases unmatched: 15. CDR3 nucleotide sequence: TGTGCCAGCAGTTTGACCCACTCGGGACAGGGCGGCTACGAGCAGTACTTC. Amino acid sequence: CASSLTHSGQGGYEQYF. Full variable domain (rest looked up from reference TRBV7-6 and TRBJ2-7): GAGVSQSPRYKVTKRGQDVALRCDPISGHVSLYWYRQALGQGPEFLTYFNYEAQQDKSGLPNDRFSAERPEGSISTLTIQRTEQRDSAMYRCASSLTHSGQGGYEQYFGPGTRLTVT.

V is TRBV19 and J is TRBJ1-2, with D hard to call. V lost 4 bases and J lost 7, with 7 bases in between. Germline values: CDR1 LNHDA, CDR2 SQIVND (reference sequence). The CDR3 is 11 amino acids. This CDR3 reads CASSRGGGYTF. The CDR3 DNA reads TGTGCCAGTAGTAGGGGTGGTGGCTACACCTTC.

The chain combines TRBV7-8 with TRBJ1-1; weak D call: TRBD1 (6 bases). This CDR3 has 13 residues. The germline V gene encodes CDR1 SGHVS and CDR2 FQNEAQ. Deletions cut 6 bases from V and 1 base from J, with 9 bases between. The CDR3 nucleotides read TGTGCCAGCAGGAGGACAGAGAACACTGAAGCTTTCTTT. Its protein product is CASRRTENTEAFF.

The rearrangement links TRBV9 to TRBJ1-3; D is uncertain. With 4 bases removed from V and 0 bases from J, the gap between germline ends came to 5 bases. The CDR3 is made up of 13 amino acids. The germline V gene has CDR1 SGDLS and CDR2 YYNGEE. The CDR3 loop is CASSSPSGNTIYF. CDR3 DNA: TGTGCCAGCAGCTCCCCCTCTGGAAACACCATATATTTT.

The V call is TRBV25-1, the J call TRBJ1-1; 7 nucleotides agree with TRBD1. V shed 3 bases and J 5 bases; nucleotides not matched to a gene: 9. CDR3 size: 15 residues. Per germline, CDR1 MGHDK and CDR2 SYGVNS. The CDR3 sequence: CASSDLGRRGTEAFF. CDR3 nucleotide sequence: TGTGCCAGCAGTGACCTGGGGCGCAGGGGGACTGAAGCTTTCTTT.

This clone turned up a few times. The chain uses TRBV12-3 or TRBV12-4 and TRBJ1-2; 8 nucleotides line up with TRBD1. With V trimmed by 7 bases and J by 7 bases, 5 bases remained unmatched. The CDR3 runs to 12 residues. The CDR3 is CASNTGGGGYTF. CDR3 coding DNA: TGTGCCAGCAACACAGGGGGGGGTGGCTACACCTTC.

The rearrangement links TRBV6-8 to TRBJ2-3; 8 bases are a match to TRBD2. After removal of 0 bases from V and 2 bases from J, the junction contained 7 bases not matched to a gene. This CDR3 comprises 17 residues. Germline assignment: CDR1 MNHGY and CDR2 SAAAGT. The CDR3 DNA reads TGTGCCAGCAGTTACTCGGTCGGGGGGGGCTTCACAGATACGCAGTATTTT. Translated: CASSYSVGGGFTDTQYF.

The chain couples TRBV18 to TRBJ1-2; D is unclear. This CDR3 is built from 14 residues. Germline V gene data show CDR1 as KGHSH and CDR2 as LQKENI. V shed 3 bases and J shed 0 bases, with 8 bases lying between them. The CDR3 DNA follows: TGTGCCAGCTCACCCGAGAGGGCTAACTATGGCTACACCTTC. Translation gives CASSPERANYGYTF. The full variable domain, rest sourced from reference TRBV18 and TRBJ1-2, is NAGVMQNPRHLVRRRGQEARLRCSPMKGHSHVYWYRQLPEEGLKFMVYLQKENIIDESGMPKERFSAEFPKEGPSILRIQQVVRGDSAAYFCASSPERANYGYTFGSGTRLTVV.

In DNA form, the CDR3 reads TGCGCCAGCAGTGAGTCGGGCAGGGCTGGAAACACCATATATTTT. Protein: CASSESGRAGNTIYF. The chain employs TRBV10-1 and TRBJ1-3; D is possibly TRBD1 (5 bases). Germline V gene data show CDR1 as WNHNN and CDR2 as SYGVQD (reference sequence). Trimming left V 0 bases short and J 2 bases short, with 8 bases between. CDR3 length equals 15 residues.

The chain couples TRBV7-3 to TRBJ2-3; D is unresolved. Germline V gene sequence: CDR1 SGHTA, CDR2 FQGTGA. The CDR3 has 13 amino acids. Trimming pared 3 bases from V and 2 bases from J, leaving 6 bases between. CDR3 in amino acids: CASSFGSTDTQYF. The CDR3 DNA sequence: TGTGCCAGCAGCTTCGGGTCCACAGATACGCAGTATTTT.

The CDR3 DNA is TGTGCCAGCAGAGGACAGCTCCGGACCTACGAGCAGTACTTC. Its protein is CASRGQLRTYEQYF. This chain uses TRBV2 with TRBJ2-7, with D maybe TRBD1 (6 bases). The CDR3 is made up of 14 amino acids. The V end lost 6 bases, the J end lost 2 bases, and 14 bases lay between the germline ends. Looked up from germline, CDR1 is SNHLY and CDR2 is FYNNEI.

CDR3 sequence (DNA): TGCGCCAGCAGCTCAGCGGTCCTCTCGGCCAACGTCCTGACTTTC. This encodes CASSSAVLSANVLTF. The chain has TRBV5-1 and TRBJ2-6, with D tentatively TRBD2 (5 bases). The CDR3 is 15 residues long. The V gene lost 3 bases and the J gene lost 6 bases, with 13 bases spanning the gap. The germline V gene encodes CDR1 SGHRS and CDR2 YFSETQ.

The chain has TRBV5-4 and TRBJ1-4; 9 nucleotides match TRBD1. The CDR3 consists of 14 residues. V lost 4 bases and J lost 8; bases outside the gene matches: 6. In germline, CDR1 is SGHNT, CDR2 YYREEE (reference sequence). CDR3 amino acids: CASSVGQGAEKLFF. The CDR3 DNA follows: TGTGCCAGCAGCGTGGGACAGGGAGCCGAAAAACTGTTTTTT. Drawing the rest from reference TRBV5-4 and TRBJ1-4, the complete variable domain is ETGVTQSPTHLIKTRGQQVTLRCSSQSGHNTVSWYQQALGQGPQFIFQYYREEENGRGNFPPRFSGLQFPNYSSELNVNALELDDSALYLCASSVGQGAEKLFFGSGTQLSVL.

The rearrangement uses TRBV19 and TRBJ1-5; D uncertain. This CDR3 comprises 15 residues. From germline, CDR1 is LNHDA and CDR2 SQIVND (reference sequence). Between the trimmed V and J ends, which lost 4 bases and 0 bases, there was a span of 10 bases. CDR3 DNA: TGTGCCAGTAGTACCGGACTGTATAGCAATCAGCCCCAGCATTTT. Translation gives CASSTGLYSNQPQHF.